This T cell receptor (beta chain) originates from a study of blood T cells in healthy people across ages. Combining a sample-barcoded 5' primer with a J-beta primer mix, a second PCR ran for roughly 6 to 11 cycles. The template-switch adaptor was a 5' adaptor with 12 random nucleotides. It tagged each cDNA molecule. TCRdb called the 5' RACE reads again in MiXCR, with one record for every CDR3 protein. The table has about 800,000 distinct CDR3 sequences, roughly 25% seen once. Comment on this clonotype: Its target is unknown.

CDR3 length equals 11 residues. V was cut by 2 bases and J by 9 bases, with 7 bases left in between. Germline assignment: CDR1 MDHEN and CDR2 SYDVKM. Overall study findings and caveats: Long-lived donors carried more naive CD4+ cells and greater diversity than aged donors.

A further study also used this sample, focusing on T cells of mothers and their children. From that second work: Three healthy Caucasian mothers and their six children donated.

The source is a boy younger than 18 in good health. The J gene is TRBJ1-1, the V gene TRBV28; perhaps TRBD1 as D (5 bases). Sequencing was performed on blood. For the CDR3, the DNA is TGTGCCAGCAGTTTAGAGGGACAAGCTTTCTTT. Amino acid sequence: CASSLEGQAFF. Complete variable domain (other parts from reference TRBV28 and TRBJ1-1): DVKVTQSSRYLVKRTGEKVFLECVQDMDHENMFWYRQDPGLGLRLIYFSYDVKMKEKGDIPEGYSVSREKKERFSLILESASTNQTSMYLCASSLEGQAFFGQGTRLTVV.